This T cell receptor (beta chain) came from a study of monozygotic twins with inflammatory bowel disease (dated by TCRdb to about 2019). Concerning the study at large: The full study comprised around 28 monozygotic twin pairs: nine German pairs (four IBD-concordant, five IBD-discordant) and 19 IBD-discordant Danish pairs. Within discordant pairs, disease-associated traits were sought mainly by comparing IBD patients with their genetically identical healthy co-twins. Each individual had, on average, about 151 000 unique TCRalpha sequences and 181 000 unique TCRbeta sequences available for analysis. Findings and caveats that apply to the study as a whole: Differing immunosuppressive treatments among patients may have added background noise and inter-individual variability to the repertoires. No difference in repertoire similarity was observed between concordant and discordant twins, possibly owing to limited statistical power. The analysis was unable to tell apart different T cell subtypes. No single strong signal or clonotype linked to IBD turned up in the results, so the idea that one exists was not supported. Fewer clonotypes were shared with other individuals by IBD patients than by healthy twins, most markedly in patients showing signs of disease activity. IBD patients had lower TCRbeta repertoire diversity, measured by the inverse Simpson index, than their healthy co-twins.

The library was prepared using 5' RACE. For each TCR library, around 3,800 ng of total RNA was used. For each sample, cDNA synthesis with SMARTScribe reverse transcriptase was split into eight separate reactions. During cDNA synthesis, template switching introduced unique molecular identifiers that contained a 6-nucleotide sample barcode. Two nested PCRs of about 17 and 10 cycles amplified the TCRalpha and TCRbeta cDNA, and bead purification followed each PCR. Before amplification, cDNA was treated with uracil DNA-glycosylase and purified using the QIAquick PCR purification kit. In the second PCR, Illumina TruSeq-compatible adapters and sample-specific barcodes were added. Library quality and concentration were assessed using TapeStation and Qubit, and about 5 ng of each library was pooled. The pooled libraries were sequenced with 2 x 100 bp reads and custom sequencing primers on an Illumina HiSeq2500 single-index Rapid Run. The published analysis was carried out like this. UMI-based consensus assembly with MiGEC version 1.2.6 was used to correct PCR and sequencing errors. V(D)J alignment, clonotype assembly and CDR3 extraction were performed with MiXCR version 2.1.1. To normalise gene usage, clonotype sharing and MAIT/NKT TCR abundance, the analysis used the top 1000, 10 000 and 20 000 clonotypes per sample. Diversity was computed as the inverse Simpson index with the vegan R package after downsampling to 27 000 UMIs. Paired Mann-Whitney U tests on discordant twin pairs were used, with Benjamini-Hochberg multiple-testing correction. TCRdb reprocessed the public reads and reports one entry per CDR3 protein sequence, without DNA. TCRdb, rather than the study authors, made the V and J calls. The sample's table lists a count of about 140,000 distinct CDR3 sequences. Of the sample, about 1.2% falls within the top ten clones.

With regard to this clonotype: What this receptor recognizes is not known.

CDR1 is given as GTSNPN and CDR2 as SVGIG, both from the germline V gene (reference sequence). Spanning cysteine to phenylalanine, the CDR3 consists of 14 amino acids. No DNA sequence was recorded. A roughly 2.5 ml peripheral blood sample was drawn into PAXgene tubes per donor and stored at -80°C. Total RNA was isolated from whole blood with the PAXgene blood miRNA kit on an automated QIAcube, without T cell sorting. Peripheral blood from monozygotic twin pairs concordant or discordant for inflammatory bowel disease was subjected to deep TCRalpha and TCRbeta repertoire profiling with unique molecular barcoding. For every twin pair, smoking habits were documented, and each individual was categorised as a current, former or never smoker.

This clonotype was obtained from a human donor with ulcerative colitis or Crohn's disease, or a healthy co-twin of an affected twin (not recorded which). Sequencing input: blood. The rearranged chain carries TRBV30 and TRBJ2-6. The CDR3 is CAWSVGSGANVLTF. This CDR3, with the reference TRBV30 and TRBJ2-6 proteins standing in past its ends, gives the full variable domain SQTIHQWPATLVQPVGSPLSLECTVEGTSNPNLYWYRQAAGRGLQLLFYSVGIGQISSEVPQNLSASRPQDRQFILSSKKLLLSDSGFYLCAWSVGSGANVLTFGAGSRLTVL.